Listed here are 7 T cell receptor beta chains from one sample, sequenced in a study of T cell responses to AZD1222 COVID-19 vaccine. Using immunoSEQ multiplex PCR, the repertoire was profiled, and TCRdb retains in-frame clones only, with some absent. Of 90,000 to 150,000 clones listed, 88% are singletons. This specimen was peripheral blood, taken on day 0 of AZD1222 vaccination. The receptors here all came from an adult in good health.

The rearrangement uses TRBV7-2 and TRBJ1-1, with D unclear. This CDR3 is built from 13 residues. V lost 1 base to trimming and J lost 3 bases, with 6 bases between them. Germline V gene lookup returns CDR1 SGHTA and CDR2 FQGNSA. The CDR3 reads CASSLVGDTEAFF. CDR3 coding DNA: TGTGCCAGCAGCTTAGTTGGGGACACTGAAGCTTTCTTT. Together with reference TRBV7-2 and TRBJ1-1, the CDR3 gives the full variable domain: GAGVSQSPSNKVTEKGKDVELRCDPISGHTALYWYRQSLGQGLEFLIYFQGNSAPDKSGLPSDRFSAERTGGSVSTLTIQRTQQEDSAVYLCASSLVGDTEAFFGQGTRLTVV.

V gene TRBV6-5 combines with J gene TRBJ2-2; no reliable D call. This CDR3 has 13 residues. CDR1 and CDR2 (germline): MNHEY, SVGAGI. The V end was cut by 8 bases, the J end by 0 bases, with 7 bases between. CDR3 amino acids: CASGSPNTGELFF. In DNA form, the CDR3 reads TGTGCCAGCGGTTCTCCGAACACCGGGGAGCTGTTTTTT.

V and J are TRBV29-1 and TRBJ1-3, with TRBD1 as a possible D gene (5 bases). V was shortened by 3 bases and J by 4 bases, with 10 bases between the two germline ends. Germline CDR1 is SQVTM and CDR2 is ANQGSEA. This CDR3 has 13 amino acids. This CDR3 is CSVDGGGGNTIYF. The DNA for the CDR3 is TGCAGCGTTGACGGGGGGGGAGGAAACACCATATATTTT.

This chain joins TRBV20-1 and TRBJ1-2; no clear D. This CDR3 comprises 12 residues. Trimming cost V 3 bases and J 8 bases, with 13 bases left between them. Germline loops: CDR1 DFQATT, CDR2 SNEGSKA (reference sequence). Written as DNA, the CDR3 is TGCAGTGCTAGTAGGGCCTCTGGGGGCTACACCTTC. Protein: CSASRASGGYTF.

The V gene is TRBV29-1, the J gene TRBJ2-2, with D tentatively TRBD2 (6 bases). Germline V gene sequence: CDR1 SQVTM, CDR2 ANQGSEA. Between the trimmed V and J ends, which lost 6 bases and 2 bases, there was a span of 16 bases. The CDR3 is made up of 15 amino acids. CDR3 protein: CSVQTRSGNTGELFF. CDR3 coding DNA: TGCAGCGTCCAAACTCGTAGCGGTAACACCGGGGAGCTGTTTTTT.

The rearrangement uses TRBV11-3 and TRBJ2-1, with D perhaps matching TRBD2 (6 bases). This CDR3 has 15 amino acids. From germline, CDR1 is SGHNT and CDR2 YENEEA. V shed 1 base and J shed 7 bases, with 14 bases lying between them. The CDR3 loop is CASSLGLAFGNEQFF. CDR3 DNA: TGTGCCAGCAGCTTAGGGCTAGCGTTTGGGAATGAGCAGTTCTTC.

V usage is TRBV7-2 and J usage is TRBJ1-3; 10 nucleotides agree with TRBD1. The CDR3 contains 17 residues. Germline V gives CDR1 SGHTA, CDR2 FQGNSA. With V trimmed by 4 bases and J by 1 base, 7 bases remained unmatched. CDR3 loop: CASSYTRQGASGNTIYF. The CDR3 DNA follows: TGTGCCAGCAGCTACACCCGACAGGGGGCTTCTGGAAACACCATATATTTT.